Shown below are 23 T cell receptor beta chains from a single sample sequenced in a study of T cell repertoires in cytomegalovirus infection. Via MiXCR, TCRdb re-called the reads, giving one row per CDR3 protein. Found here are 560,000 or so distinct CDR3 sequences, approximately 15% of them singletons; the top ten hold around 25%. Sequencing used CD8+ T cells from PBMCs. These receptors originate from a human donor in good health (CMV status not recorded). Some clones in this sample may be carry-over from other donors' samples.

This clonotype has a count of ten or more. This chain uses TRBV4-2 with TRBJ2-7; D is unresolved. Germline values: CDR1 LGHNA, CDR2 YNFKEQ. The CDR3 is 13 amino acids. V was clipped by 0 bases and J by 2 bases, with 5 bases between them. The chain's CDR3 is CASSQEQTYEQYF. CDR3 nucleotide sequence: TGTGCCAGCAGCCAAGAGCAAACCTACGAGCAGTACTTC.

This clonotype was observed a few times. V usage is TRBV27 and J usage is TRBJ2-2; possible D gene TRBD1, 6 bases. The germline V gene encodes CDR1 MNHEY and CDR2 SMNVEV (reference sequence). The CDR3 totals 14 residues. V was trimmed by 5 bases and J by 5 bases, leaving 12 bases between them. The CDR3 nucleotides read TGTGCCAGCAGTCCATACAGGGAAACCGGGGAGCTGTTTTTT. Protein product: CASSPYRETGELFF.

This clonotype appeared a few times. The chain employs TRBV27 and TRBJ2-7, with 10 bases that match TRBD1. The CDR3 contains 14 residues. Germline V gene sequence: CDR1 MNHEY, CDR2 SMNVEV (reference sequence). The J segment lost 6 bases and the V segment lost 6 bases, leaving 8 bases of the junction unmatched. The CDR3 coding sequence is TGTGCCAGCAGGCAGGGGACAGGGGAGGGCGAGCAGTACTTC. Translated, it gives CASRQGTGEGEQYF.

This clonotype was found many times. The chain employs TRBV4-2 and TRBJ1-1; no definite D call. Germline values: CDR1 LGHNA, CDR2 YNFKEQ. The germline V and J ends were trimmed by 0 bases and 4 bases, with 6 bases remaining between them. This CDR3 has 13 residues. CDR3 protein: CASSQDVPTEAFF. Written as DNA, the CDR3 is TGTGCCAGCAGCCAAGATGTCCCCACTGAAGCTTTCTTT.

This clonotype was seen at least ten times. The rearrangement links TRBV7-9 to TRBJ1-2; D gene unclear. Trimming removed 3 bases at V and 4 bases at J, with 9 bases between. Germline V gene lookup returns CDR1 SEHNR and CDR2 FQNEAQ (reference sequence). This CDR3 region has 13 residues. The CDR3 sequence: CASSFEASYGYTF. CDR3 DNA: TGTGCCAGCAGCTTTGAGGCCTCCTATGGCTACACCTTC.

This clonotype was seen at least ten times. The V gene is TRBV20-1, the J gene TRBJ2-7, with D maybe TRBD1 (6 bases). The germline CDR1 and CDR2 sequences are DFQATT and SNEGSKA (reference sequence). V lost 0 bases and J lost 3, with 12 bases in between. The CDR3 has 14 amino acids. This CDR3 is CSARDRGTGYEQYF. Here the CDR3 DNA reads TGCAGTGCTAGAGATAGGGGGACCGGCTACGAGCAGTACTTC.

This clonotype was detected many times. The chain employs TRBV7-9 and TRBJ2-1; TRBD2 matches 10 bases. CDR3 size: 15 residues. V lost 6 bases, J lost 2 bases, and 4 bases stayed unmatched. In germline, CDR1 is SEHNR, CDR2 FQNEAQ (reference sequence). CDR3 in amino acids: CASSSSGRAYNEQFF. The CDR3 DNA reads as TGTGCCAGCAGTTCGAGCGGGAGGGCCTACAATGAGCAGTTCTTC.

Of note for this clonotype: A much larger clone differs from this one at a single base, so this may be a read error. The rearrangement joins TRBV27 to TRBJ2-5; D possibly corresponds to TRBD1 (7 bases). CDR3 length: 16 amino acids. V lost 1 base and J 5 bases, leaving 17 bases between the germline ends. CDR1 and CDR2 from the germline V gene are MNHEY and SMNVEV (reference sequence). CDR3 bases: TGTGCCAGCAGTTTATGGGCGGGACAGAGAAGGGAGACCCAGTACTTC. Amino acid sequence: CASSLWAGQRRETQYF.

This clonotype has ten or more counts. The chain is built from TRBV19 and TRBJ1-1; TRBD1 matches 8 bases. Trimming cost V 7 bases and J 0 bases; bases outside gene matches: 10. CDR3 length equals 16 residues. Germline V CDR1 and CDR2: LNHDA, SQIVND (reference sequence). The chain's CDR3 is CASNRYEQGVNTEAFF. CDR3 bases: TGTGCCAGTAATCGGTATGAACAGGGGGTGAACACTGAAGCTTTCTTT.

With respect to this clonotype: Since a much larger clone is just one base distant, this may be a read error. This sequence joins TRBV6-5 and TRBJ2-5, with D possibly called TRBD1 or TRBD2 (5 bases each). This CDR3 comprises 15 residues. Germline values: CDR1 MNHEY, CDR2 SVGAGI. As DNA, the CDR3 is TGTCCCAGCAGTTACTCCCGGGACCCTCAAGAGACCCAGTACTTC. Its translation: CPSSYSRDPQETQYF.

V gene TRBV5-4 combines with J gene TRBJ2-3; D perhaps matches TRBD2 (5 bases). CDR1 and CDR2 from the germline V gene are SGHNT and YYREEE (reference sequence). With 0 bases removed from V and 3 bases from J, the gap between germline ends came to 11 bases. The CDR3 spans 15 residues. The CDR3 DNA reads TGTGCCAGCAGCTTGGCCGCGCTAGCAACAGATACGCAGTATTTT. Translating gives CASSLAALATDTQYF.

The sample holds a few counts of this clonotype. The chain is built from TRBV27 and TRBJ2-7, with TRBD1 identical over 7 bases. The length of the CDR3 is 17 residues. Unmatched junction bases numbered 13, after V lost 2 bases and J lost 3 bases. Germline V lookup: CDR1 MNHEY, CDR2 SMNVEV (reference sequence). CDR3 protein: CASSLGHRGGFFYEQYF. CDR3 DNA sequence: TGTGCCAGCAGTTTAGGGCACAGAGGGGGCTTCTTCTACGAGCAGTACTTC.

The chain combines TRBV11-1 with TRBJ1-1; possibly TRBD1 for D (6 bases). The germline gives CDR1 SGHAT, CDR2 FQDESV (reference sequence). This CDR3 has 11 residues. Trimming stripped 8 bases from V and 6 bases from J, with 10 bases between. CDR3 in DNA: TGTGCCAGCGGGGGGCGGGCTGAAGCTTTCTTT. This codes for CASGGRAEAFF.

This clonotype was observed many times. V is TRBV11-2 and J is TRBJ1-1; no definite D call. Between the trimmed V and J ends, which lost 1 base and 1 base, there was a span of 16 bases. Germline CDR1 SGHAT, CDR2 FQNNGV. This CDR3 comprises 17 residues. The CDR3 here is CASSLVLGGLKNTEAFF. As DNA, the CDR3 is TGTGCCAGCAGCTTAGTTTTAGGAGGATTAAAGAACACTGAAGCTTTCTTT.

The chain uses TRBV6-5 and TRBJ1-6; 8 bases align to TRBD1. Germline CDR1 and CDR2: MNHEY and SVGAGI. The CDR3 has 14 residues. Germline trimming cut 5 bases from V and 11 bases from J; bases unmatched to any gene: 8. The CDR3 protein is CASSPQGVAAPLHF. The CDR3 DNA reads TGTGCCAGCAGTCCACAGGGGGTCGCAGCACCCCTCCACTTT.

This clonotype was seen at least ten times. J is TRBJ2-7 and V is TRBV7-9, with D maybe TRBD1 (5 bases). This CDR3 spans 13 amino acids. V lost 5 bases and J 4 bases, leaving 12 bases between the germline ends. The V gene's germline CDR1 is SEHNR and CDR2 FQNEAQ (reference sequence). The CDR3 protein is CASSAGFSYEQYF. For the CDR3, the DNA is TGTGCCAGCAGCGCAGGGTTCTCGTACGAGCAGTACTTC. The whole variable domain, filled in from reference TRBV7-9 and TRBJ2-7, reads DTGVSQNPRHKITKRGQNVTFRCDPISEHNRLYWYRQTLGQGPEFLTYFQNEAQLEKSRLLSDRFSAERPKGSFSTLEIQRTEQGDSAMYLCASSAGFSYEQYFGPGTRLTVT.

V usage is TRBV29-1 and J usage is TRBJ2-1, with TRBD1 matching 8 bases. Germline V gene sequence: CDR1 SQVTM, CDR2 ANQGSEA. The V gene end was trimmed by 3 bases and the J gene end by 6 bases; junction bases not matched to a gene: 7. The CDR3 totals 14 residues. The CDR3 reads CSVDRQGSGNEQFF. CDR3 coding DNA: TGCAGCGTTGACCGACAGGGGAGCGGCAATGAGCAGTTCTTC.

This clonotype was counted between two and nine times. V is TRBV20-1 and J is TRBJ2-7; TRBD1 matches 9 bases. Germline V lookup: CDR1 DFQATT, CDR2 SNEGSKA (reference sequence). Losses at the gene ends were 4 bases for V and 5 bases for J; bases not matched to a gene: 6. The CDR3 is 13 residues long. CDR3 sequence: CSATDRGVDEQYF. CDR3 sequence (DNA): TGCAGTGCTACGGACAGGGGAGTTGACGAGCAGTACTTC.

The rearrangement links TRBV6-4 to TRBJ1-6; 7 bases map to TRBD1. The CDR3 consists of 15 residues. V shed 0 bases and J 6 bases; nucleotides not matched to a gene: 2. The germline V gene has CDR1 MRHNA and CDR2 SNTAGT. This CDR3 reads CASSDSEGANSPLHF. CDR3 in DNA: TGTGCCAGCAGTGACTCGGAGGGGGCTAATTCACCCCTCCACTTT.

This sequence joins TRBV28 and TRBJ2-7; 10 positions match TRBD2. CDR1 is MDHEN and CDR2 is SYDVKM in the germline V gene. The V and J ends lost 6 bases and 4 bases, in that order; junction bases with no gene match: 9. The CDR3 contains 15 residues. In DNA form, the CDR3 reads TGTGCCAGCAGCCTCGCCCCGACTAGCGGGTACGAGCAGTACTTC. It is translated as CASSLAPTSGYEQYF.

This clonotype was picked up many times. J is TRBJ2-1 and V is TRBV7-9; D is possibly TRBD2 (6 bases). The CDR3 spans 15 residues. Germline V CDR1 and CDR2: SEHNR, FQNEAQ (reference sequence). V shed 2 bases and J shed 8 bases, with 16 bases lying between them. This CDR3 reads CASSLIGGRTDEQFF. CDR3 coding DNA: TGTGCCAGCAGCTTAATCGGGGGAAGGACGGATGAGCAGTTCTTC.

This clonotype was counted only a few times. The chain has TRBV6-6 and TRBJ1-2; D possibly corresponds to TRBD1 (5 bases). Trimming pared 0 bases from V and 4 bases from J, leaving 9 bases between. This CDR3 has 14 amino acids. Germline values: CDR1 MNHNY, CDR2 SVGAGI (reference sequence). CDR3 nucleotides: TGTGCCAGCAGTTACTCTGAGGGGACCTATGGCTACACCTTC. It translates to CASSYSEGTYGYTF.

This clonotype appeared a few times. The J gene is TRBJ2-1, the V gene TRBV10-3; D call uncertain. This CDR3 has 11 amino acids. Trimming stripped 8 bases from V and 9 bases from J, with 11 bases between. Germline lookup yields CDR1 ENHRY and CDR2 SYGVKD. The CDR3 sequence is CAIGPGTEQFF. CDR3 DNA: TGTGCCATCGGCCCTGGAACTGAGCAGTTCTTC.